These T cell receptor beta chains were read from a single sample in a study of technical replicates of blood from a few donors. Sequenced by immunoSEQ multiplex PCR; TCRdb stores in-frame clones only, minus some. The sample lists roughly 82,000 clones; around nine tenths were seen once. Material: T cells isolated from PBMCs. Receptor source: a human donor in good health. CDR3s include the opening cysteine and the closing phenylalanine or tryptophan. A D gene is named only where the DNA matches it firmly. Not all rows give a size; the values are once, few, many and, for expanded clones, a class.

d_call	v_call	clone_size	j_call	cdr3_aa	cdr3_nt
.	TRBV10-3	.	TRBJ1-2	CAISETKYGYTF	TGTGCCATCAGTGAGACTAAATACGGCTACACCTTC
.	TRBV19	.	TRBJ1-5	CASSILTAPLNQPQHF	TGTGCCAGTAGTATACTTACAGCACCACTCAATCAGCCCCAGCATTTT
TRBD1	TRBV4-1	.	TRBJ1-3	CASSQTGGSGNTIYF	TGCGCCAGCAGCCAAACAGGGGGCTCTGGAAACACCATATATTTT
TRBD2	TRBV5-6	.	TRBJ2-5	CASSSMTSGPRETQYF	TGTGCCAGCAGCTCGATGACTAGCGGTCCTCGAGAGACCCAGTACTTC
.	TRBV29-1	.	TRBJ2-1	CSVEPREIYNEQFF	TGCAGCGTCGAACCCCGGGAAATCTACAATGAGCAGTTCTTC
TRBD1	TRBV5-1	.	TRBJ1-1	CASRQGNMNTEAFF	TGCGCCAGCAGACAGGGGAACATGAACACTGAAGCTTTCTTT
TRBD2	TRBV5-6	.	TRBJ2-3	CASSIRTSEFTDTQYF	TGTGCCAGCAGCATACGGACTAGCGAGTTCACAGATACGCAGTATTTT
.	TRBV4-1	.	TRBJ1-1	CASSYSGIQAFF	TGCGCCAGCAGCTACTCCGGGATTCAAGCTTTCTTT
.	TRBV6-1	.	TRBJ1-3	CASSVDLSGNTIYF	TGTGCCAGCAGTGTAGATCTCTCTGGAAACACCATATATTTT
TRBD2	TRBV7-2	.	TRBJ2-7	CASSIHSGGPYEQYF	TGTGCCAGCAGCATACACAGCGGGGGCCCCTACGAGCAGTACTTC
.	TRBV4-1	few	TRBJ1-1	CASSQEEGLLNTEAFF	TGCGCCAGCAGCCAAGAAGAGGGACTGCTGAACACTGAAGCTTTCTTT
.	TRBV28	.	TRBJ1-5	CASSSVNQPQHF	TGTGCCAGCAGTTCGGTAAATCAGCCCCAGCATTTT
TRBD1	TRBV5-1	.	TRBJ2-4	CASSLGQGADIQYF	TGCGCCAGCAGCCTTGGACAGGGGGCGGACATTCAGTACTTC
.	TRBV11-2	.	TRBJ2-7	CASSNPGSAYEQYF	TGTGCCAGCAGCAACCCCGGGAGTGCCTACGAGCAGTACTTC
TRBD1	TRBV19	.	TRBJ1-3	CASSIRTGNSGNTIYF	TGTGCCAGTAGTATCCGGACAGGGAACTCTGGAAACACCATATATTTT
TRBD2	TRBV5-1	.	TRBJ2-6	CASTPSGGAGANVLTF	TGCGCCAGCACACCAAGCGGGGGGGCCGGGGCCAACGTCCTGACTTTC
TRBD1	TRBV10-3	.	TRBJ1-1	CAIKDAGTGRTEAFF	TGTGCCATCAAAGACGCCGGGACAGGGAGGACTGAAGCTTTCTTT
.	TRBV10-1	.	TRBJ1-2	CASSFERRGGYTF	TGCGCCAGCAGCTTTGAAAGAAGGGGTGGCTACACCTTC
.	TRBV11-3	.	TRBJ2-4	CASSPRQGLAKNIQYF	TGTGCCAGCAGCCCGAGACAGGGACTAGCCAAAAACATTCAGTACTTC
.	TRBV7-2	.	TRBJ2-1	CASSLLVSTSYNEQFF	TGTGCCAGTAGCTTGTTAGTGAGTACCTCCTACAATGAGCAGTTCTTC
.	TRBV14	.	TRBJ2-1	CASSHETRHSSYNEQFF	TGTGCCAGCAGCCATGAGACGCGCCACAGCTCCTACAATGAGCAGTTCTTC
TRBD1	TRBV7-9	.	TRBJ1-2	CASSLRGGDRGRGSYTF	TGTGCCAGCAGCTTACGTGGGGGGGACAGGGGACGTGGGAGCTACACCTTC
.	TRBV5-6	.	TRBJ1-5	CASSLSLGEVQPQHF	TGTGCCAGCAGCTTGTCGTTAGGGGAGGTACAGCCCCAGCATTTT
TRBD1	TRBV7-9	.	TRBJ1-1	CASSSQGGTEAFF	TGTGCCAGCAGCTCACAGGGGGGCACTGAAGCTTTCTTT
.	TRBV6-1	.	TRBJ1-6	CATTGTVTNSPLHF	TGTGCCACTACAGGGACGGTTACGAATTCACCCCTCCACTTT
.	TRBV6-4	.	TRBJ1-5	CASSEAGGWQPQHF	TGTGCCAGCAGTGAGGCCGGGGGGTGGCAGCCCCAGCATTTT
.	TRBV2	.	TRBJ1-5	CASIKGGGPGQPQHF	TGTGCCAGCATTAAGGGTGGGGGCCCAGGGCAGCCCCAGCATTTT
.	TRBV6-5	.	TRBJ2-7	CASSYAREIGYEQYF	TGTGCCAGCAGTTACGCGAGGGAAATAGGCTACGAGCAGTACTTC
TRBD2	TRBV7-9	.	TRBJ2-1	CASSPRVTGASGSRDEQFF	TGTGCCAGCAGCCCTAGGGTCACTGGGGCTAGCGGGAGTCGGGATGAGCAGTTCTTC
TRBD1	TRBV30	once	TRBJ2-7	CAWATGAAYEQYF	TGTGCCTGGGCGACAGGGGCAGCCTACGAGCAGTACTTC
TRBD2	TRBV28	.	TRBJ2-7	CASSLPPGTSGRATEQYF	TGTGCCAGCAGTTTACCCCCAGGCACTAGCGGGAGGGCCACCGAGCAGTACTTC
.	TRBV28	.	TRBJ2-1	CASSDYFRGREGDTSFDNEQFF	TGTGCCAGCAGCGATTACTTCAGGGGAAGGGAAGGGGATACTTCCTTTGACAATGAGCAGTTCTTC